Listed below are T cell receptor beta chains from one sample, sequenced in a study of shared clonotypes between healthy human individuals. Measured with immunoSEQ multiplex PCR; TCRdb has only the in-frame clones, and not every one. The data hold roughly 2.2 million clones, with 85% to 95% observed a single time. The specimen was naive CD4+ T cells from PBMCs. The source of these receptors is a man younger than 35 in good health. Some clones in this sample may be carry-over from other donors' samples. Each CDR3 is given with its conserved first and last residue. The D gene is left open where the match is weak. Expanded clones are given a class, and other clones once, few, many or no size at all.

j_gene: TRBJ1-1; abundance: .; v_gene: TRBV7-6; d_gene: .; CDR3nt: TGTGCCAGCAGCCCCGAGGACAGCAGCACTGAAGCTTTCTTT; CDR3aa: CASSPEDSSTEAFF
j_gene: TRBJ1-3; abundance: .; v_gene: TRBV5-1; d_gene: .; CDR3nt: TGCGCCAGCAGCTTGGGACTGCTCTCTGGAAACACCATATATTTT; CDR3aa: CASSLGLLSGNTIYF
j_gene: TRBJ1-1; abundance: few; v_gene: TRBV2; d_gene: .; CDR3nt: TGTGCCAGCAGCGACGGGGTGGGGGGCACTGAAGCTTTCTTT; CDR3aa: CASSDGVGGTEAFF
j_gene: TRBJ1-1; abundance: few; v_gene: TRBV30; d_gene: .; CDR3nt: TGTGCCTGGAGTACGGGGGGTCGTTGGGGCACTGAAGCTTTCTTT; CDR3aa: CAWSTGGRWGTEAFF
j_gene: TRBJ2-1; abundance: .; v_gene: TRBV28; d_gene: TRBD2; CDR3nt: TGTGCCAGCAGTTATAGCGGGGGTTCCTACAATGAGCAGTTCTTC; CDR3aa: CASSYSGGSYNEQFF
j_gene: TRBJ2-3; abundance: .; v_gene: TRBV28; d_gene: TRBD2; CDR3nt: TGTGCCAGCAGGTCTAGCGGGAGCCCCCAGTATTTT; CDR3aa: CASRSSGSPQYF
j_gene: TRBJ2-6; abundance: .; v_gene: TRBV5-1; d_gene: .; CDR3nt: TGCGCCAGCAGCTCCGACAGTGAGGCCGGGGCCAACGTCCTGACTTTC; CDR3aa: CASSSDSEAGANVLTF
j_gene: TRBJ2-7; abundance: .; v_gene: TRBV6-1; d_gene: .; CDR3nt: TGTGCCAGCACCTCTAGCGCCGCCGGTAACCGCGAGCAGTACTTC; CDR3aa: CASTSSAAGNREQYF
j_gene: TRBJ2-1; abundance: .; v_gene: TRBV18; d_gene: .; CDR3nt: TGTGCCAGCTCCTCCGGGCCTTACAATGAGCAGTTCTTC; CDR3aa: CASSSGPYNEQFF
j_gene: TRBJ2-1; abundance: .; v_gene: TRBV6-4; d_gene: .; CDR3nt: TGTGCCAGCAGTGACCGAGCGGGTCGCCAGGATGAGCAGTTCTTC; CDR3aa: CASSDRAGRQDEQFF
j_gene: TRBJ1-1; abundance: .; v_gene: TRBV28; d_gene: .; CDR3nt: TGTGCCAGCAGGGACGGGACTCTGAACACTGAAGCTTTCTTT; CDR3aa: CASRDGTLNTEAFF
j_gene: TRBJ1-5; abundance: .; v_gene: TRBV27; d_gene: TRBD1; CDR3nt: TGTGCCAGCAGTTTAGTGAGGGGGCGGCCCCAGCATTTT; CDR3aa: CASSLVRGRPQHF
j_gene: TRBJ1-5; abundance: .; v_gene: TRBV19; d_gene: TRBD1; CDR3nt: TGTGCCAGTATCCGGACAGGGGGGGCCAATAGCAATCAGCCCCAGCATTTT; CDR3aa: CASIRTGGANSNQPQHF
j_gene: TRBJ2-6; abundance: .; v_gene: TRBV19; d_gene: .; CDR3nt: TGTGCCAGTAGTATAATCATGGGACGGGGCTCTGGGGCCAACGTCCTGACTTTC; CDR3aa: CASSIIMGRGSGANVLTF
j_gene: TRBJ1-3; abundance: once; v_gene: TRBV7-2; d_gene: .; CDR3nt: TGTGCCAGCAGCTTACCTGGCACCATATATTTT; CDR3aa: CASSLPGTIYF
j_gene: TRBJ1-2; abundance: .; v_gene: TRBV11-2; d_gene: .; CDR3nt: TGTGCCAGCAGCAATAGCCCTGTACTTGAGGGCGGCTACACCTTC; CDR3aa: CASSNSPVLEGGYTF
j_gene: TRBJ2-6; abundance: .; v_gene: TRBV30; d_gene: TRBD2; CDR3nt: TGTGCCTGGAGACTCGGACTAGCGGGACTCTCTGGGGCCAACGTCCTGACTTTC; CDR3aa: CAWRLGLAGLSGANVLTF
j_gene: TRBJ2-3; abundance: .; v_gene: TRBV7-3; d_gene: .; CDR3nt: TGTGCCAGCAGCCTTGTTGGTAGCACGCCAGATACGCAGTATTTT; CDR3aa: CASSLVGSTPDTQYF
j_gene: TRBJ2-1; abundance: .; v_gene: TRBV7-2; d_gene: .; CDR3nt: TGTGCCAGCAGCTCCGGTGGCGCAGGGGCATATAATGAGCAGTTCTTC; CDR3aa: CASSSGGAGAYNEQFF
j_gene: TRBJ2-6; abundance: .; v_gene: TRBV5-1; d_gene: .; CDR3nt: TGCGCCAGCAGCTTCTTTACCGACTCTGGGGCCAACGTCCTGACTTTC; CDR3aa: CASSFFTDSGANVLTF
j_gene: TRBJ2-5; abundance: .; v_gene: TRBV6-6; d_gene: .; CDR3nt: TGTGCCAGCAGCTCCGGGGCCCAAGAGACCCAGTACTTC; CDR3aa: CASSSGAQETQYF
j_gene: TRBJ1-5; abundance: .; v_gene: TRBV11-2; d_gene: TRBD1; CDR3nt: TGTGCCAGCACCAGGGGGGCCGGCCAGCCCCAGCATTTT; CDR3aa: CASTRGAGQPQHF
j_gene: TRBJ1-6; abundance: .; v_gene: TRBV28; d_gene: .; CDR3nt: TGTGCCAGCAGTTTAGGGGTTGATAATTCACCCCTCCACTTT; CDR3aa: CASSLGVDNSPLHF
j_gene: TRBJ2-1; abundance: once; v_gene: TRBV4-1; d_gene: .; CDR3nt: TGCGCCAGCAGCCAATTAGGGCGGGCGGGACTTAACAATGAGCAGTTCTTC; CDR3aa: CASSQLGRAGLNNEQFF
j_gene: TRBJ2-2; abundance: .; v_gene: TRBV9; d_gene: .; CDR3nt: TGTGCCAGCAGCCCCGGTGTGCGGGGCAGGGACCCCGGGGAGCTGTTTTTT; CDR3aa: CASSPGVRGRDPGELFF
j_gene: TRBJ2-7; abundance: .; v_gene: TRBV7-8; d_gene: TRBD2; CDR3nt: TGTGCCAGCAGCGCACTGACCCTAGTGGGAGGGCCCGAGCAGTACTTC; CDR3aa: CASSALTLVGGPEQYF
j_gene: TRBJ2-3; abundance: .; v_gene: TRBV5-4; d_gene: .; CDR3nt: TGTGCCAGCAGCTTACAAGGCCCAGATACGCAGTATTTT; CDR3aa: CASSLQGPDTQYF
j_gene: TRBJ2-5; abundance: .; v_gene: TRBV9; d_gene: TRBD1; CDR3nt: TGTGCCAGCAGCGTAGGGCTCCGACAGGGGGCAGAGACCCAGTACTTC; CDR3aa: CASSVGLRQGAETQYF
j_gene: TRBJ2-7; abundance: .; v_gene: TRBV7-2; d_gene: TRBD2; CDR3nt: TGTGCCAGCAGCTTAATTAGCGGGAGGCTTTACGAGCAGTACTTC; CDR3aa: CASSLISGRLYEQYF
j_gene: TRBJ2-1; abundance: .; v_gene: TRBV29-1; d_gene: .; CDR3nt: TGCAGCGTTGTGGCCGGAAGCTCCTACAATGAGCAGTTCTTC; CDR3aa: CSVVAGSSYNEQFF
j_gene: TRBJ1-5; abundance: .; v_gene: TRBV6-5; d_gene: .; CDR3nt: TGTGCCAGCAGTGTCAGATTCAATCAGCCCCAGCATTTT; CDR3aa: CASSVRFNQPQHF
j_gene: TRBJ2-3; abundance: .; v_gene: TRBV5-1; d_gene: TRBD2; CDR3nt: TGCGCCAGTGCGGAGGGGACTAGCGGCACAGATACGCAGTATTTT; CDR3aa: CASAEGTSGTDTQYF
j_gene: TRBJ2-5; abundance: .; v_gene: TRBV2; d_gene: .; CDR3nt: TGTGCCAGCAGTGGTTTACCCGGAGAGACCCAGTACTTC; CDR3aa: CASSGLPGETQYF
j_gene: TRBJ2-7; abundance: .; v_gene: TRBV7-3; d_gene: TRBD2; CDR3nt: TGTGCCAGCAGCCATCCGGAGGGAGGGCTCACCTACGAGCAGTACTTC; CDR3aa: CASSHPEGGLTYEQYF
j_gene: TRBJ2-2; abundance: once; v_gene: TRBV7-3; d_gene: .; CDR3nt: TGTGCCAGCAGCTTTGGGGCAGGGAACACCGGGGAGCTGTTTTTT; CDR3aa: CASSFGAGNTGELFF
j_gene: TRBJ1-2; abundance: .; v_gene: TRBV27; d_gene: TRBD1; CDR3nt: TGTGCCAGCAGAGGGACAGGTTCTAACTATGGCTACACCTTC; CDR3aa: CASRGTGSNYGYTF
j_gene: TRBJ1-1; abundance: .; v_gene: TRBV7-2; d_gene: TRBD1; CDR3nt: TGTGCCAGCAGCCGTGGGACAGGCCCTATGAGGGTGCACCCTGAAGCTTTCTTT; CDR3aa: CASSRGTGPMRVHPEAFF
j_gene: TRBJ2-2; abundance: .; v_gene: TRBV19; d_gene: .; CDR3nt: TGTGCCTGGGCCCTCCGGGGTATCGGGGAGCTGTTTTTT; CDR3aa: CAWALRGIGELFF
j_gene: TRBJ2-1; abundance: .; v_gene: TRBV19; d_gene: .; CDR3nt: TGTGCCAGTAGTCCCCACCTGGGGGGCGCTGAGCAGTTCTTC; CDR3aa: CASSPHLGGAEQFF
j_gene: TRBJ1-2; abundance: .; v_gene: TRBV28; d_gene: .; CDR3nt: TGTGCCAGCAGGTTCATCCCGACAGGTACTAACTATGGCTACACCTTC; CDR3aa: CASRFIPTGTNYGYTF
j_gene: TRBJ1-2; abundance: .; v_gene: TRBV2; d_gene: .; CDR3nt: TGTGCCAGCAGTACCTTCGGGACCGCCGGGAGCTACACCTTC; CDR3aa: CASSTFGTAGSYTF
j_gene: TRBJ2-2; abundance: .; v_gene: TRBV2; d_gene: .; CDR3nt: TGTGCCAGCAGGTCTTTGCAGCCGAGGGCTTCCGGGGAGCTGTTTTTT; CDR3aa: CASRSLQPRASGELFF
j_gene: TRBJ2-1; abundance: .; v_gene: TRBV2; d_gene: TRBD2; CDR3nt: TGTGCCAGCAGCATAATACTAGCGGGAGGATTGGGTGAGCAGTTCTTC; CDR3aa: CASSIILAGGLGEQFF
j_gene: TRBJ2-3; abundance: .; v_gene: TRBV11-2; d_gene: .; CDR3nt: TGTGCCACCGAGAAGGGCTTTCGGAAAGATACGCAGTATTTT; CDR3aa: CATEKGFRKDTQYF
j_gene: TRBJ2-1; abundance: .; v_gene: TRBV28; d_gene: .; CDR3nt: TGTGCCAGCAGTTTTAGGAATGAGCAGTTCTTC; CDR3aa: CASSFRNEQFF
j_gene: TRBJ1-1; abundance: .; v_gene: TRBV6-5; d_gene: .; CDR3nt: TGTGCCAGCAGTTCGAGAGCAAGGAACACTGAAGCTTTCTTT; CDR3aa: CASSSRARNTEAFF